This record covers a single T cell receptor beta chain. Germline CDR1 and CDR2: SGHKS and YYEKEE (reference sequence). The ends were cut back, 1 base at V and 2 bases at J, with 6 bases in the middle. CDR3 size: 13 residues. The record originates from a study of shared clonotypes between healthy human individuals. CD8 cells classed as naive were CD45RO-negative and positively selected for CCR7, excluding terminally differentiated effector memory CD45RA+ cells. Donors, without exception, were Caucasian adults residing in Nashville, Tennessee. Assay used: immunoSEQ multiplex PCR; TCRdb lists only in-frame clones, some missing. The repertoire holds roughly 1,800,000 clones, with around 96% as singletons.

The sequenced material came from naive CD8+ T cells sorted from blood. This TCR was sampled from a man younger than 35 in good health. The chain has TRBV5-5 and TRBJ1-2; D remains ambiguous. CDR3 sequence reads: CASSLRENYGYTF. CDR3 nucleotide sequence: TGTGCCAGCAGCTTGCGGGAAAACTATGGCTACACCTTC.